Sequencing of this TCR beta chain was carried out in a study of T cells in Graves' hyperthyroidism and ophthalmopathy. General study results and limits: Most clonotypes expanded in thyroid above 0.001 were likewise present in blood. A model built on 13 V-J features separated ophthalmopathy from stable hyperthyroidism.

V was trimmed by 5 bases and J by 0 bases, leaving 10 bases between them. Germline V CDR1 and CDR2: GTSNPN, SVGIG (reference sequence). The CDR3 is made up of 14 amino acids. In this sample, this clonotype turned up many times. Its specificity is unknown. RNA transcripts provided the source from which TCR beta CDR3 regions were amplified. TCR CDR3 regions were first amplified by RT-PCR with HTBI primers. TCRdb itself ran the multiplex PCR reads through MiXCR, one entry per CDR3 protein. The sample lists roughly 420,000 distinct CDR3 sequences, approximately 15% seen once, with just under 8% in the top ten. This sample holds PBMCs from roughly 10 ml fresh peripheral blood.

The chain recombines TRBV30 with TRBJ2-2; D remains unclear. The source material was blood. The source is a woman between 18 and 30 years old with Graves' hyperthyroidism. This CDR3 reads CAWDPHANTGELFF. The CDR3 coding sequence is TGTGCCTGGGACCCCCACGCGAACACCGGGGAGCTGTTTTTT.